What follows are 20 T cell receptor beta chains derived from one specimen sequenced in a study of blood T cell repertoires in COVID-19. Data came from immunoSEQ multiplex PCR; TCRdb stores just in-frame clones and leaves some out. The sample includes around 400,000 clones, approximately 88% seen only once; the top ten take 0.95% to 1.5%. The sample consisted of peripheral blood. The receptors derive from a man aged 35 to 55 with acute or convalescent COVID-19.

A remark on this clone: At one end the junction does not follow the germline gene, possibly because of a read error. The chain combines TRBV13 with TRBJ1-2; TRBD1 matches at 10 bases. CDR1 and CDR2 from the germline V gene are PRHDT and FYEKMQ (reference sequence). The CDR3 contains 13 residues. The CDR3 DNA reads as TGTGCCAGCAGCGTAGGGACAGGGGATGGCTACACCTTC. Its protein is CASSVGTGDGYTF.

This clone was seen just once. The chain couples TRBV5-1 to TRBJ1-2; TRBD1 aligns across 8 bases. Germline V gene data show CDR1 as SGHRS and CDR2 as YFSETQ. The CDR3 is 14 residues long. V lost 1 base to trimming and J lost 11 bases; unmatched junction nucleotides: 10. The CDR3, as DNA: TGCGCCAGCAGCTTGCTGCCAGGACAGGGAGAATACACCTTC. Encoded protein: CASSLLPGQGEYTF. The full variable domain, rest sourced from reference TRBV5-1 and TRBJ1-2, is KAGVTQTPRYLIKTRGQQVTLSCSPISGHRSVSWYQQTPGQGLQFLFEYFSETQRNKGNFPGRFSGRQFSNSRSEMNVSTLELGDSALYLCASSLLPGQGEYTFGSGTRLTVV.

The chain combines TRBV9 with TRBJ1-5; TRBD1 agrees at 7 bases. Germline CDR1 and CDR2: SGDLS and YYNGEE. This CDR3 contains 15 residues. Trimming at V came to 4 bases and at J to 6 bases, leaving 10 bases not matched to a gene. The CDR3 here is CASSSTGAGGQPQHF. The CDR3 nucleotides read TGTGCCAGCAGCTCCACAGGGGCTGGTGGTCAGCCCCAGCATTTT. Full variable domain (rest looked up from reference TRBV9 and TRBJ1-5): DSGVTQTPKHLITATGQRVTLRCSPRSGDLSVYWYQQSLDQGLQFLIQYYNGEERAKGNILERFSAQQFPDLHSELNLSSLELGDSALYFCASSSTGAGGQPQHFGDGTRLSIL.

The chain employs TRBV27 and TRBJ2-7; 9 bases map to TRBD2. The J segment lost 6 bases and the V segment lost 6 bases, leaving 9 bases of the junction unmatched. This CDR3 region has 14 residues. Germline assignment: CDR1 MNHEY and CDR2 SMNVEV (reference sequence). Written as DNA, the CDR3 is TGTGCCAGCAGACCCGGACTAGCGCCAGGCGAGCAGTACTTC. Its protein is CASRPGLAPGEQYF.

This chain uses TRBV6-6 with TRBJ2-7; D remains unclear. Trimming cost V 1 base and J 8 bases, with 9 bases left between them. This CDR3 has 12 residues. Germline V gene data show CDR1 as MNHNY and CDR2 as SVGAGI (reference sequence). Written as DNA, the CDR3 is TGTGCCAGCAGTTACTTATCTACGCAGCAGTACTTC. The encoded protein is CASSYLSTQQYF.

The chain joins TRBV27 to TRBJ1-1; weak D call: TRBD1 (5 bases). The V end was cut by 2 bases, the J end by 1 base, with 5 bases between. CDR3 size: 13 residues. CDR1 MNHEY and CDR2 SMNVEV come from the germline V gene (reference sequence). CDR3 sequence (DNA): TGTGCCAGCAGTTTAGGGGCGAACACTGAAGCTTTCTTT. Translating gives CASSLGANTEAFF.

CDR3 in amino acids: CASSHTGTSDYEQYF. For the CDR3, the DNA is TGTGCCAGCAGCCACACCGGGACTAGCGACTACGAGCAGTACTTC. The V gene is TRBV3-1 (or the pseudogene TRBV3-2), the J gene TRBJ2-7; 10 bases are shared with TRBD2. V was pared by 3 bases and J by 3 bases, with 5 bases of the junction left unmatched. This CDR3 has 15 residues. In germline, CDR1 is LGHDT, CDR2 YNNKEL (reference sequence).

This clone has only one observation. The chain is built from TRBV10-3 and TRBJ1-3; 8 nucleotides align to TRBD1. V dropped 0 bases and J dropped 4; count of bases not matched to a gene: 2. CDR1 ENHRY and CDR2 SYGVKD come from the germline V gene. CDR3 length equals 15 residues. The CDR3 loop reads CAISESWTGGNTIYF. In DNA form, the CDR3 reads TGTGCCATCAGTGAGTCGTGGACAGGGGGAAACACCATATATTTT.

DNA for the CDR3: TGCGCCAGCGCACCCGGGACAACTAACTATGGCTACACCTTC. Protein product: CASAPGTTNYGYTF. The J gene is TRBJ1-2, the V gene TRBV5-1; perhaps TRBD1 as D (6 bases). The germline V gene has CDR1 SGHRS and CDR2 YFSETQ. With 7 bases removed from V and 0 bases from J, the gap between germline ends came to 13 bases. The CDR3 is 14 residues long.

The chain recombines TRBV9 with TRBJ2-5; TRBD2 agrees at 9 bases. The CDR3 totals 16 residues. Trimming took 0 bases from V and 1 from J; bases not matched to a gene: 4. Germline V lookup: CDR1 SGDLS, CDR2 YYNGEE. This chain's CDR3 is CASSVGGAGGQETQYF. Written as DNA, the CDR3 is TGTGCCAGCAGCGTAGGCGGAGCGGGAGGCCAAGAGACCCAGTACTTC.

This chain links TRBV28 with TRBJ2-7; TRBD1 aligns across 8 bases. This CDR3 comprises 14 residues. V lost 3 bases, J lost 6 bases, and 7 bases stayed unmatched. Looked up from germline, CDR1 is MDHEN and CDR2 is SYDVKM. CDR3 region: CASSFRTGSAEQYF. The CDR3 DNA is TGTGCCAGCAGTTTCCGGACAGGGTCGGCCGAGCAGTACTTC.

This clone was detected once. The V call is TRBV2, the J call TRBJ1-5; maybe TRBD1 (6 bases). The length of the CDR3 is 17 residues. In germline, CDR1 is SNHLY, CDR2 FYNNEI. V shed 7 bases and J shed 1 base, with 20 bases lying between them. CDR3 residues: CASTLIGGPESNQPQHF. For the CDR3, the DNA is TGTGCCAGCACCCTTATCGGGGGGCCCGAGAGCAATCAGCCCCAGCATTTT.

The chain carries TRBV27 and TRBJ1-2; no firm D call. The CDR3 runs to 13 residues. The germline gives CDR1 MNHEY, CDR2 SMNVEV (reference sequence). Trimming left V 3 bases short and J 10 bases short, with 15 bases between. The CDR3 is CASSFSIRGIYTF. CDR3 coding DNA: TGTGCCAGCAGTTTCAGTATCCGGGGAATCTACACCTTC.

This rearrangement joins TRBV9 to TRBJ2-7, with D maybe TRBD1 (5 bases). CDR1 is SGDLS and CDR2 is YYNGEE in the germline V gene. The CDR3 covers 14 residues. V was trimmed by 0 bases and J by 7 bases, leaving 14 bases between them. CDR3 sequence reads: CASSVDMTAREQYF. The CDR3 DNA is TGTGCCAGCAGCGTAGATATGACAGCCCGGGAGCAGTACTTC.

V is TRBV14 and J is TRBJ1-4; D remains ambiguous. The V end was cut by 1 base, the J end by 4 bases, with 7 bases between. Germline V gene data show CDR1 as SGHDN and CDR2 as FVKESK. The CDR3 loop spans 14 amino acids. CDR3 loop: CASSQVQLNEKLFF. The CDR3, as DNA: TGTGCCAGCAGCCAAGTACAGCTTAATGAAAAACTGTTTTTT.

The gene calls are TRBV2 and TRBJ1-4, with 7 bases matching TRBD1. The CDR3 has 15 amino acids. The V and J ends lost 3 bases and 3 bases, in that order; junction bases with no gene match: 4. Looked up from germline, CDR1 is SNHLY and CDR2 is FYNNEI. The CDR3: CASSDIQGANEKLFF. The CDR3, as DNA: TGTGCCAGCAGTGATATTCAGGGGGCTAATGAAAAACTGTTTTTT.

J is TRBJ2-7 and V is TRBV5-1; TRBD2 is a possible D gene (5 bases). This CDR3 has 14 amino acids. In germline, CDR1 is SGHRS, CDR2 YFSETQ. V was shortened by 6 bases and J by 5 bases, with 18 bases between the two germline ends. The CDR3 is CASTHRSGSDEQYF. The DNA for the CDR3 is TGCGCCAGCACGCACCGGAGCGGATCGGACGAGCAGTACTTC.

V usage is TRBV6-1 and J usage is TRBJ1-1, with D unclear. The CDR3 consists of 13 residues. The V gene's germline CDR1 is MNHNS and CDR2 SASEGT. V lost 1 base, J lost 2 bases, and 5 bases lay in between. The CDR3 region has the DNA TGTGCCAGCAGTGAAGATCGTAACACTGAAGCTTTCTTT. This sequence encodes CASSEDRNTEAFF.

The gene calls are TRBV18 and TRBJ1-1; TRBD1 aligns across 7 bases. Trimming cost V 4 bases and J 8 bases; bases outside gene matches: 7. This CDR3 contains 13 residues. Germline V gives CDR1 KGHSH, CDR2 LQKENI. In nucleotides, the CDR3 is TGTGCCAGCTCACTACAGGGGACCCTAGAAGCTTTCTTT. It specifies CASSLQGTLEAFF.

The genes are TRBV6-5 and TRBJ2-3; a weak D match, TRBD1 (6 bases). V lost 4 bases, J lost 1 base, and 12 bases lay in between. The CDR3 totals 15 residues. Germline V lookup: CDR1 MNHEY, CDR2 SVGAGI. The chain's CDR3 is CASSLTGWGTDTQYF. CDR3 sequence (DNA): TGTGCCAGCAGTTTAACAGGGTGGGGCACAGATACGCAGTATTTT.